This TCR beta chain was identified in a study of spatial heterogeneity in lung cancer. Study-level background: For the average unique TCR and UMI combination, more than 9.5 occurrences appeared in raw reads.

Notes on the study in general: At resection, ubiquitous expanded tumor TCRs appeared in blood more than at follow-up.

The presence of a unique molecular identifier marked each TCR cDNA molecule. TCRdb called the 5' RACE reads again in MiXCR, with one record for every CDR3 protein. Of 10,000 to 13,000 distinct CDR3 sequences listed, about 9.2% are singletons. Remarks on this clonotype: Its target is not known.

CDR3 length: 12 amino acids. Trimming took 9 bases from V and 2 from J; bases not matched to a gene: 0. The germline CDR1 and CDR2 sequences are KGHDR and SFDVKD. The time point: sample taken at primary tumor resection. Whole RNA obtained from tumor, nontumor lung or frozen PBMC underwent sequencing without sorting. The receptor's source is a male donor with early-stage non-small cell lung cancer. The sequenced sample was PBMCs, obtained at surgery. This chain links TRBV24-1 with TRBJ2-5; TRBD1 aligns across 9 bases. CDR3 sequence reads: CATGQGQETQYF. CDR3 in DNA: TGTGCCACCGGACAGGGGCAAGAGACCCAGTACTTC.